Listed below are T cell receptor beta chains from one sample, sequenced in a study of shared clonotypes between healthy human individuals. Produced via immunoSEQ multiplex PCR; TCRdb's table is partial and in-frame only. Of some 1,400,000 clones listed, around 97% are singletons. The sequenced sample consisted of naive CD4+ T cells sorted from blood. The receptors originated from a man under 40 in good health. The conserved cysteine and the conserved F or W are not part of the CDR3 here.

>TRBV19
ASSIGPAWGLREQY
>TRBV2
ASRETGATVENIQY
>TRBV28
ASSAPGTDNEQF
>TRBV2
ASSVGDREGYT
>TRBV5-6
ASSSIPGPGANTEAF
>TRBV2
ASSARRQETQY
>TRBV27
ASSPQSRDYGYT
>TRBV4-3
ASSQDQGEKLF
>TRBV29-1
SAKTHQETQY
>TRBV10-3
AISGGRSGNEQF
>TRBV7-3
ASSLFGAARETQY
>TRBV29-1
SVDRTGSWGNTEAF
>TRBV5-5
ASTRDFDTDTQY
>TRBV28
ASSGTGYYGYT
>TRBV6-5
ASALAGDTYEQY
>TRBV4-3
ASSQEVAGPWEAF
>TRBV19
ASSKPGNLGTGELF
>TRBV5-1
ASSLGTMGVYGYT
>TRBV5-1
ASSLAELAGGPLLPYNEQF
>TRBV7-2
ASSLETGRPGEQY
>TRBV6-5
ASSYSNSRPEQY
>TRBV2
ASSERGPFIHEQY
>TRBV5-4
ASSYSIDEQY
>TRBV9
ASSVPGTPVVLY
>TRBV7-8
ASSDRTTGTSGRLFQETQY
>TRBV4-1
ASSQEENFYNEQF
>TRBV5-6
ASSSLAGAEQF
>TRBV6-6
ASSDRDRGHNEQF
>TRBV2
ASSDSPVGY
>TRBV6-1
ASRGQFKTNYGYT
>TRBV30
AWSTGTYEQY
>TRBV2
ASSEQETGELF
>TRBV6-6
ASSQPAGATDTQY
>TRBV6-4
ASMEEFTNTEAF
>TRBV10-3
AISPFGATEAF
>TRBV27
ASSPKVGRLINDNEQF
>TRBV7-9
ASSFGGLAGGRETQY
>TRBV5-1
ASSLKGQGNTEAF
>TRBV5-4
ASSLAGYEQF
>TRBV10-3
AIRIQGATEAF
>TRBV6-1
ATSQVSYYEQY
>TRBV28
ASRRTGYQPQH
>TRBV28
ASSFRTGSPGELF
>TRBV29-1
SVDRDRAYEQY
>TRBV2
ASSPYLAGGQNIQY
>TRBV4-3
ASSQGTNLGSGANVLT
>TRBV19
ASSFGGNTGELF
>TRBV19
ASSIDPPGAINQPQH
>TRBV5-4
ASSLSATDTQY
>TRBV6-5
ASSSPGPGSYNEQF
>TRBV7-9
ASSLAEGAHTEAF
>TRBV27
ASSVNNRGNEQF
>TRBV18
ASSPWQGNEKLF
>TRBV7-2
ASSLDGASLAEQY
>TRBV9
ASTYHRGLRGQPQH
>TRBV6-5
ASSSPSGQSYNEQF
>TRBV4-1
ASSQDRGTSRFRKNIQY
>TRBV5-1
ASSLREGETQY
>TRBV5-8
ASNPKTGTAF
>TRBV7-9
ASSARSGVALGEQF